This T cell receptor beta chain was sequenced during a study of T cells in localized non-small cell lung cancer. There are 15 residues in the CDR3. Germline assignment: CDR1 SGDLS and CDR2 YYNGEE. With 4 bases clipped from V and 4 bases from J, the junction kept 6 bases outside the gene matches. Study observations and caveats: Higher T cell density in the blood was associated with longer overall survival, whereas higher adjacent-lung clonality associated with shorter survival. The study sequenced only one region of the tumor. As a result, intratumor heterogeneity could not be excluded and remains possible. There was higher T cell clonality in uninvolved adjacent lung than in tumor, and it was highest there.

As to this clone: Its antigen remains unidentified.

TCRdb's copy holds only in-frame clones and misses some; the assay was immunoSEQ multiplex PCR. The profile covers tens of thousands of clones, with about four fifths appearing a single time and 4.7% taken by the ten largest. This sequence was found in a man aged 40-75 years with stage II lung adenocarcinoma. The chain carries TRBV9 and TRBJ2-1; 9 nucleotides agree with TRBD2. The material sequenced was PBMCs, taken before any cancer treatment. CDR3 residues: CASSKNSGGYNEQFF. The CDR3 bases are TGTGCCAGCAGCAAGAATAGCGGGGGTTACAATGAGCAGTTCTTC.